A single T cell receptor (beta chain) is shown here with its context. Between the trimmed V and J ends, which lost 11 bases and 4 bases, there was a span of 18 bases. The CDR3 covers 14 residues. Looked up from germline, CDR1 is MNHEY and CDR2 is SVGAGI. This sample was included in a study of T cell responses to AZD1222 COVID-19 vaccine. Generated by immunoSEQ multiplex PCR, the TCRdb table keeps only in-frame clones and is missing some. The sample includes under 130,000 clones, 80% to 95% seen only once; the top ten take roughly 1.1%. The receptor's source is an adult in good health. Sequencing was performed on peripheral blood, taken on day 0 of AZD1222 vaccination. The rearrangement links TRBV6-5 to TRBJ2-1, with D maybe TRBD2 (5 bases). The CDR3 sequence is CASSRASSYNEQFF. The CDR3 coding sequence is TGTGCCTCCTCGCGGGCTAGCAGTTACAATGAGCAGTTCTTC.